This T cell receptor beta chain was sequenced during a study of beta chain features in type 1 diabetes. On the study more broadly: Cell yields, gender and age were similar in healthy donors and patients.

Study-level results: Individuals with type 1 diabetes displayed fewer insertions and more deletions at VDJ junctions.

Details on this clone: Its matching antigen is unknown.

Expressed TCRB transcripts were sequenced because the isolated RNA had all been reverse transcribed beforehand. The data were produced by immunoSEQ multiplex PCR, yet TCRdb's version contains in-frame clones alone and is incomplete. The sample contains approximately 150,000 clones, roughly 9.7% of which appear only once. Germline CDR1 is SQVTM and CDR2 is ANQGSEA. The length of the CDR3 is 13 residues. V shed 7 bases, J shed 1 base, and the junction held 6 bases outside the gene matches. This TCR derives from a woman aged 40 to 49 in good health. The sequencing input was central memory CD4+ T cells from blood. The rearrangement links TRBV29-1 to TRBJ1-1, with 7 bases identical to TRBD1. The CDR3 region is CSELTGRNTEAFF. CDR3 sequence (DNA): TGCAGCGAGTTGACAGGGAGGAACACTGAAGCTTTCTTT.